The entry below gives a single T cell receptor beta chain sequence along with its context. No antigen is known for it. This sample is part of a study of cytomegalovirus exposure and HLA in healthy donors. General study results and limits: In a later analysis, a missense DCLRE1C variant was linked to TCR beta V- and J-gene trimming. TCR beta V segments were, for the most part, productive about 87% or about 30% of the time in an earlier analysis.

The CDR3 is 14 amino acids. V shed 3 bases and J shed 4 bases, with 10 bases lying between them. Germline V lookup: CDR1 SNHLY, CDR2 FYNNEI. Researchers ran the PCR with 60 Vbeta and 13 Jbeta primers. Authors' analysis steps: Roughly 11 million shared chains were among some 75 million unique TCR beta chains counted in a later analysis. Generated by immunoSEQ multiplex PCR, the TCRdb table keeps only in-frame clones and is missing some. The V and J calls and clone size were taken over from that table, and D and trimming were inferred from the DNA. The repertoire shows 130,000 or so clones; the top ten hold around 2.4%.

The genes are TRBV2 and TRBJ1-5; unclear D gene. The sequenced sample consisted of PBMCs. The clonotype was recovered from a woman between 18 and 30 years old in good health and CMV-seronegative. The CDR3 loop is CASSEADSNQPQHF. The CDR3 DNA reads TGTGCCAGCAGTGAGGCAGATTCTAATCAGCCCCAGCATTTT.